One sample yielded the 10 T cell receptor beta chains listed below, sequenced in a study of human T cells and chemical hapten exposure. Time point reported: patch test 2, 6 weeks after DPC sensitization. Treatment specified: therapeutic diphenylcyclopropenone sensitization with weekly scalp DPC. TCRdb itself ran the RACE reads through MiXCR, one entry per CDR3 protein. The sample consists of 90,000 to 110,000 distinct CDR3 sequences, less than 10% of them appearing once. The source material was whole blood, sampled in connection with sensitization to the hapten diphenylcyclopropenone (DPC). The origin of the receptors is a woman in her thirties or forties with alopecia areata. Some clones in this sample may be carry-over from other donors' samples.

CDR3 nucleotide sequence: TGCGCCAGCAGCCCAGGGGAGGGAGAAAAACTGTTTTTT. Translated: CASSPGEGEKLFF. The J gene is TRBJ1-4, the V gene TRBV4-3; tentatively, D is TRBD1 (6 bases). The V and J ends lost 4 bases and 8 bases respectively, with 11 bases between them. The CDR3 has 13 residues. Germline V gene data show CDR1 as LGHNA and CDR2 as YSLEER.

At least ten counts were recorded for this clonotype. The chain recombines TRBV5-1 with TRBJ2-7; the D is unclear. Trimming took off 0 bases at V and 2 bases at J, with 9 bases between the two ends. This CDR3 has 14 residues. Germline CDR1 reads SGHRS; CDR2 reads YFSETQ. For the CDR3, the DNA is TGCGCCAGCAGCTTGGCCAACCGTGCCTACGAGCAGTACTTC. Residues: CASSLANRAYEQYF.

This clonotype was seen repeatedly, ten times or more. CDR3 loop: CASRSSVDSHTSFF. The CDR3, as DNA: TGTGCCAGCAGGAGCAGCGTGGACAGCCATACTTCTTTCTTT. The V call is TRBV6-5, the J call TRBJ1-1; TRBD1 might be the D (6 bases). Trimming cost V 6 bases and J 12 bases, with 23 bases left between them. The CDR3 extends over 14 amino acids. Germline values: CDR1 MNHEY, CDR2 SVGAGI.

A few counts support this clonotype. V is TRBV2 and J is TRBJ1-1; D may be TRBD1 (5 bases). This CDR3 comprises 13 residues. Between the trimmed V and J ends, which lost 8 bases and 2 bases, there was a span of 12 bases. Germline assignment: CDR1 SNHLY and CDR2 FYNNEI. The chain's CDR3 is CASRSQGNTEAFF. The CDR3 region has the DNA TGTGCCAGCCGGAGCCAGGGAAACACTGAAGCTTTCTTT.

This clonotype has at least ten counts. The chain combines TRBV9 with TRBJ2-7, with TRBD2 identical over 8 bases. The length of the CDR3 is 13 residues. Unmatched junction bases numbered 6, after V lost 3 bases and J lost 7 bases. Germline loops: CDR1 SGDLS, CDR2 YYNGEE. The CDR3, as DNA: TGTGCCAGCAGCGCGTTGGAGCGGGGGGAGCAGTACTTC. As protein: CASSALERGEQYF.

This clonotype has only a few counts. The rearrangement links TRBV12-5 to TRBJ1-2; no reliable D call. Germline CDR1 LGHNT, CDR2 FRNRAP. This CDR3 comprises 14 residues. The V gene lost 2 bases and the J gene lost 3 bases, with 10 bases spanning the gap. CDR3 coding DNA: TGTGCTAGTGGTTTGTCAGCTACCGACTATGGCTACACCTTC. This translates into CASGLSATDYGYTF.

This clonotype has more than one count but fewer than ten. This chain uses TRBV9 with TRBJ1-2, with D unresolved. V was clipped by 0 bases and J by 0 bases, with 6 bases between them. The CDR3 is 14 residues long. Per the germline V gene, CDR1 is SGDLS and CDR2 is YYNGEE. CDR3 region: CASSVVGTNYGYTF. DNA of the CDR3: TGTGCCAGCAGCGTAGTTGGGACTAACTATGGCTACACCTTC.

This clonotype has only one observation. Just one base apart from a much larger clone, this may be a read error. The rearrangement links TRBV7-2 to TRBJ2-3, with 10 positions matching TRBD1. CDR1 and CDR2 from the germline V gene are SGHTA and FQGNSA. The CDR3 totals 15 residues. For the CDR3, the DNA is TGTGCCAGCAGCCGAGGGACAGGGGTATCAGATACGCAGTGTTTT. Protein sequence: CASSRGTGVSDTQCF.

The J gene is TRBJ1-4, the V gene TRBV12-3 or TRBV12-4, with D perhaps matching TRBD1 (5 bases). V was pared by 5 bases and J by 4 bases, with 14 bases between. The CDR3 consists of 15 residues. The CDR3 DNA follows: TGTGCCAGCAGTCCTACCGGGGCGGGTAATGAAAAACTGTTTTTT. It codes for CASSPTGAGNEKLFF.

This clonotype was seen many times. The V gene is TRBV12-3 or TRBV12-4, the J gene TRBJ1-2, with D tentatively TRBD1 (5 bases). Trimming removed 5 bases at V and 4 bases at J, with 11 bases between. This CDR3 comprises 13 residues. The chain's CDR3 is CASSPRDGYGYTF. DNA of the CDR3: TGTGCCAGCAGTCCCAGGGATGGCTATGGCTACACCTTC.